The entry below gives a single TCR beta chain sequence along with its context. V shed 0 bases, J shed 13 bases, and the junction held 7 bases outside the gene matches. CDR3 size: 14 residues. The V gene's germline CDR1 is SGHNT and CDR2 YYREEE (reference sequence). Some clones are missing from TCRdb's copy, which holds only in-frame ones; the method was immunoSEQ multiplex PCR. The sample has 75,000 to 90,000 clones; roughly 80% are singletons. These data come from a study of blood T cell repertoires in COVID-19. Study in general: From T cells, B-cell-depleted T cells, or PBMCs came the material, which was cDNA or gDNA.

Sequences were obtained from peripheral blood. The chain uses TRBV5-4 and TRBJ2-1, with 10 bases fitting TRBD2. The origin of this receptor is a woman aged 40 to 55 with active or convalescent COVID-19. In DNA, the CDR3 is TGTGCCAGCAGCTTGGCCGTGCTAGCGGGAGACCAGTTCTTC. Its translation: CASSLAVLAGDQFF. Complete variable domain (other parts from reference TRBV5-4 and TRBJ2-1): ETGVTQSPTHLIKTRGQQVTLRCSSQSGHNTVSWYQQALGQGPQFIFQYYREEENGRGNFPPRFSGLQFPNYSSELNVNALELDDSALYLCASSLAVLAGDQFFGPGTRLTVL.